This TCR beta chain was retrieved from a study of cytomegalovirus exposure and HLA in healthy donors. Study background: A prior study identified just under 120 million unique TCR beta sequences from about 179 million T cells.

Amplification used 60 Vbeta primers and 13 Jbeta primers. Clones were sequenced by immunoSEQ multiplex PCR, and TCRdb holds only the in-frame ones, with some missing. The repertoire includes 150,000 to 200,000 clones, 65% to 80% of them detected once, and 0.69% sits in the top ten. Study observations and caveats: A later analysis found TCR association rates differed by HLA locus, highest for DRB1 and lowest for HLA-C.

Germline values: CDR1 SGHRS, CDR2 YFSETQ. This CDR3 is built from 15 residues. The V end was cut by 0 bases, the J end by 2 bases, with 12 bases between. To note about this clone: Antigen: not known.

Sequenced input: PBMCs. The chain joins TRBV5-1 to TRBJ2-7, with D possibly being TRBD2 (6 bases). The origin of this receptor is a woman between 40 and 55 years old in good health and CMV-seronegative. The CDR3 nucleotides read TGCGCCAGCAGCTTGGCTGGGACTGCCCCCTACGAGCAGTACTTC. Its translation is CASSLAGTAPYEQYF.